This T cell receptor beta chain was sequenced in a study of identical twins. TCRdb called the 5' RACE reads again in MiXCR, with one record for every CDR3 protein. The sample yields 350,000 or so distinct CDR3 sequences, 7% to 9.5% seen once. Overall study findings and caveats: Carriage of fewer insertions was seen in abundant cord blood beta clonotypes, whereas memory repertoires showed none. One should note that invariant MAIT and iNKT cells could partly confound zero-insertion analyses. Excess sharing between twins was weaker in beta out-of-frame sequences.

The CDR3 loop spans 14 amino acids. Germline CDR1 and CDR2: SGDLS and YYNGEE. Trimming removed 4 bases from V and 3 bases from J, with 13 bases in between. The sample holds many counts of this clonotype. Its antigen remains unknown. The chain has TRBV9 and TRBJ1-1; a possible D gene is TRBD1 (5 bases). Sequencing input: naive T cells sorted from blood. This TCR was recovered from a woman in her 50s in good health. The CDR3 nucleotides read TGTGCCAGCAGCCCGCTCATCAGGGACACTGAAGCTTTCTTT. This encodes CASSPLIRDTEAFF.